The text below deals with one T cell receptor beta chain. Its target is not known. In the PCR, 60 Vbeta and 13 Jbeta primers were used. Sequenced by immunoSEQ multiplex PCR; TCRdb stores in-frame clones only, minus some. The repertoire has around 190,000 clones, around 77% of them found once; the top ten carry around 1.9%. The V end lost 8 bases, the J end lost 2 bases, and 13 bases lay between the germline ends. This CDR3 comprises 14 residues. Per the germline V gene, CDR1 is SGHTA and CDR2 is FQGTGA. This entry is derived from a study of cytomegalovirus exposure and HLA in healthy donors. Study-level findings and limits: Roughly uniform sequencing depth across donors was assumed, possibly incorrectly. Sequencing probably produced one cluster of sequence variants that were highly shared. Productive rates of about 87% or about 30% were seen for most TCR beta V segments in an earlier analysis.

Likely unrecorded immune exposures existed in these nominally healthy donors. The sequence was collected from a man aged 25 to 45 in good health and CMV-seronegative. The V gene is TRBV7-3, the J gene TRBJ2-1; D perhaps matches TRBD2 (6 bases). The sample was PBMCs. CDR3 loop: CASGRLAPYNEQFF. CDR3 bases: TGTGCCAGCGGCCGGCTAGCGCCCTACAATGAGCAGTTCTTC.